One and the same sample provided the 19 T cell receptor beta chains below, sequenced in a study of blood T cell repertoires in COVID-19. Here immunoSEQ multiplex PCR was the method, and the copy in TCRdb shows in-frame clones only, minus some. This table holds roughly 130,000 clones, roughly 83% found once. Sample: peripheral blood. The receptors stem from a woman aged 45-65 years with acute or convalescent COVID-19.

This clone was counted a few times. This chain joins TRBV3-1 (or the pseudogene TRBV3-2) and TRBJ1-1; a possible D gene is TRBD1 (5 bases). CDR3 size: 13 residues. V lost 7 bases and J 5 bases, leaving 14 bases between the germline ends. Germline CDR1 and CDR2: LGHDT and YNNKEL (reference sequence). CDR3 residues: CASTQGVWTEAFF. In DNA form, the CDR3 reads TGTGCCAGCACCCAGGGAGTGTGGACTGAAGCTTTCTTT.

The CDR3: CASRSEGNTIYF. CDR3 bases: TGTGCCAGCAGGTCAGAAGGAAACACCATATATTTT. This chain uses TRBV3-1 (or the pseudogene TRBV3-2) with TRBJ1-3; D gene unclear. Germline V gene sequence: CDR1 LGHDT, CDR2 YNNKEL (reference sequence). CDR3 length: 12 residues. Trimming removed 6 bases at V and 4 bases at J, with 7 bases between.

The gene calls are TRBV2 and TRBJ1-2; a possible D gene is TRBD1 (6 bases). The V gene's germline CDR1 is SNHLY and CDR2 FYNNEI. V was clipped by 9 bases and J by 1 base, with 15 bases between them. The CDR3 extends over 14 amino acids. The CDR3, as DNA: TGTGCCAGATTCGACAGGCTCCGTAACTATGGCTACACCTTC. Encoded protein: CARFDRLRNYGYTF. Variable domain in full (rest from reference TRBV2 and TRBJ1-2): EPEVTQTPSHQVTQMGQEVILRCVPISNHLYFYWYRQILGQKVEFLVSFYNNEISEKSEIFDDQFSVERPDGSNFTLKIRSTKLEDSAMYFCARFDRLRNYGYTFGSGTRLTVV.

V gene TRBV24-1 combines with J gene TRBJ1-5; D is ambiguous. This CDR3 comprises 14 residues. The V end lost 5 bases, the J end lost 4 bases, and 11 bases lay between the germline ends. Germline assignment: CDR1 KGHDR and CDR2 SFDVKD. The CDR3 loop is CATSVSSVNQPQHF. The CDR3 DNA is TGTGCCACCAGTGTTTCGAGCGTTAATCAGCCCCAGCATTTT.

The CDR3 loop is CALPERAGDHEQYF. The CDR3 bases are TGTGCCTTGCCTGAAAGGGCAGGGGACCACGAGCAGTACTTC. This chain connects TRBV30 to TRBJ2-7, with a possible D match to TRBD1 (6 bases). V lost 7 bases and J 5 bases, leaving 21 bases between the germline ends. The germline V gene encodes CDR1 GTSNPN and CDR2 SVGIG (reference sequence). The CDR3 spans 14 residues.

This chain joins TRBV2 and TRBJ1-1; D possibly corresponds to TRBD1 (5 bases). This CDR3 is built from 14 residues. The ends were cut back, 10 bases at V and 0 bases at J, with 15 bases in the middle. Germline loops: CDR1 SNHLY, CDR2 FYNNEI. The CDR3 is CATVSGRMNTEAFF. Written as DNA, the CDR3 is TGTGCCACCGTGTCAGGGCGTATGAACACTGAAGCTTTCTTT. Looking up the rest from reference TRBV2 and TRBJ1-1 gives the full variable domain: EPEVTQTPSHQVTQMGQEVILRCVPISNHLYFYWYRQILGQKVEFLVSFYNNEISEKSEIFDDQFSVERPDGSNFTLKIRSTKLEDSAMYFCATVSGRMNTEAFFGQGTRLTVV.

This rearrangement joins TRBV5-4 to TRBJ1-2, with TRBD1 identical over 11 bases. The CDR3 has 15 residues. Germline V gene data show CDR1 as SGHNT and CDR2 as YYREEE (reference sequence). The V and J ends lost 4 bases and 3 bases, in that order; junction bases with no gene match: 5. The DNA for the CDR3 is TGTGCCAGCAGCACTCGGACAGGGGGCGACTATGGCTACACCTTC. Amino acids: CASSTRTGGDYGYTF. The entire variable domain, with the rest obtained from reference TRBV5-4 and TRBJ1-2, is as follows: ETGVTQSPTHLIKTRGQQVTLRCSSQSGHNTVSWYQQALGQGPQFIFQYYREEENGRGNFPPRFSGLQFPNYSSELNVNALELDDSALYLCASSTRTGGDYGYTFGSGTRLTVV.

J is TRBJ1-1 and V is TRBV6-2 or TRBV6-3; perhaps TRBD1 as D (6 bases). Trimming removed 4 bases at V and 1 base at J, with 13 bases between. This CDR3 has 15 residues. The V gene's germline CDR1 is MNHEY and CDR2 SVGEGT. CDR3 in amino acids: CASSLLGGANTEAFF. CDR3 coding DNA: TGTGCCAGCAGTTTACTGGGGGGGGCGAACACTGAAGCTTTCTTT.

The J gene is TRBJ1-2, the V gene TRBV4-2, with D possibly being TRBD1 (6 bases). The CDR3 sequence is 18 residues long. The V end lost 1 base, the J end lost 8 bases, and 26 bases lay between the germline ends. The V gene's germline CDR1 is LGHNA and CDR2 YNFKEQ. The DNA of the CDR3 is TGTGCCAGCAGCCAAGGATCTCAACGAGAGACAGGCACGGGGGGCTACACCTTC. As protein: CASSQGSQRETGTGGYTF.

The V gene is TRBV3-1 (or the pseudogene TRBV3-2), the J gene TRBJ1-5; TRBD1 is a possible D gene (5 bases). Trimming took 1 base from V and 7 from J, leaving 11 bases between them. This CDR3 contains 14 residues. Germline-derived CDR1 and CDR2 are LGHDT and YNNKEL (reference sequence). The CDR3 DNA reads as TGTGCCAGCAGCCAAGTGGCAGGGAACCAGCCCCAGCATTTT. It codes for CASSQVAGNQPQHF.

There are a few counts of this clone. V gene TRBV15 combines with J gene TRBJ1-2; D gene uncertain. The ends were cut back, 5 bases at V and 10 bases at J, with 14 bases in the middle. This CDR3 is built from 12 residues. Germline V gives CDR1 LNHNV, CDR2 YYDKDF (reference sequence). CDR3 sequence reads: CATSFNGPSYTF. DNA for the CDR3: TGTGCCACCAGCTTTAATGGGCCATCCTACACCTTC.

The J gene is TRBJ2-3, the V gene TRBV24-1; 7 bases are shared with TRBD1. V was clipped by 3 bases and J by 0 bases; unmatched bases: 2. CDR3 length: 15 residues. CDR1 and CDR2 (germline): KGHDR, SFDVKD. The CDR3 coding sequence is TGTGCCACCAGTGATACAGGGGAGAGCACAGATACGCAGTATTTT. Translating it yields CATSDTGESTDTQYF.

This clone was seen only once. The J gene is TRBJ1-2, the V gene TRBV19, with D unclear. Germline V lookup: CDR1 LNHDA, CDR2 SQIVND (reference sequence). Trimming pared 7 bases from V and 8 bases from J, leaving 14 bases between. This CDR3 is 12 amino acids long. The CDR3 DNA reads as TGTGCCAGTACCCGGCGCGGCGGGGGCTACACCTTC. Protein product: CASTRRGGGYTF.

The chain recombines TRBV27 with TRBJ2-7, with TRBD1 identical over 9 bases. CDR1 and CDR2 from the germline V gene are MNHEY and SMNVEV (reference sequence). This CDR3 has 16 residues. V trimming: 7 bases; J trimming: 2 bases; junction bases outside the gene matches: 12. DNA of the CDR3: TGTGCCAGCAACGTAGACCGGGACAGGGCGACCTACGAGCAGTACTTC. It specifies CASNVDRDRATYEQYF.

This sequence joins TRBV30 and TRBJ1-3; D is unclear. The V and J ends lost 1 base and 1 base respectively, with 11 bases between them. In germline, CDR1 is GTSNPN, CDR2 SVGIG (reference sequence). CDR3 length equals 15 residues. The CDR3 nucleotides read TGTGCCTGGAGTGGCGGCCCGATATCTGGAAACACCATATATTTT. Translating gives CAWSGGPISGNTIYF.

The V gene is TRBV6-5, the J gene TRBJ1-5; possibly TRBD1 for D (6 bases). The CDR3 has 13 residues. Trimming removed 5 bases from V and 4 bases from J, with 9 bases in between. Germline V gene sequence: CDR1 MNHEY, CDR2 SVGAGI. CDR3 nucleotides: TGTGCCAGCAGTACAGGGTTTAATCAGCCCCAGCATTTT. Translation: CASSTGFNQPQHF.

This clone was detected a few times. The V call is TRBV19, the J call TRBJ1-4; 9 nucleotides align to TRBD1. Germline CDR1 and CDR2: LNHDA and SQIVND (reference sequence). Trimming took 9 bases from V and 3 from J; bases not matched to a gene: 5. This CDR3 has 14 residues. The CDR3 loop is CASNTGGPNEKLFF. The CDR3 DNA sequence: TGTGCCAGCAATACAGGGGGCCCTAATGAAAAACTGTTTTTT.

This chain joins TRBV2 and TRBJ2-3, with TRBD2 matching 13 bases. This CDR3 region has 16 residues. Germline loops: CDR1 SNHLY, CDR2 FYNNEI. The V segment lost 5 bases and the J segment 4 bases; nucleotides outside the gene matches: 6. The CDR3 loop is CASSPRLAGGSDTQYF. The CDR3 DNA follows: TGTGCCAGCAGTCCCAGACTAGCGGGGGGTTCAGATACGCAGTATTTT.

This sequence joins TRBV6-6 and TRBJ1-2; no clear D gene. The V end was cut by 10 bases, the J end by 0 bases, with 12 bases between. The CDR3 sequence is 13 residues long. From germline, CDR1 is MNHNY and CDR2 SVGAGI (reference sequence). The CDR3 region is CATMRNPNYGYTF. The CDR3 DNA is TGTGCCACCATGCGTAATCCTAACTATGGCTACACCTTC.